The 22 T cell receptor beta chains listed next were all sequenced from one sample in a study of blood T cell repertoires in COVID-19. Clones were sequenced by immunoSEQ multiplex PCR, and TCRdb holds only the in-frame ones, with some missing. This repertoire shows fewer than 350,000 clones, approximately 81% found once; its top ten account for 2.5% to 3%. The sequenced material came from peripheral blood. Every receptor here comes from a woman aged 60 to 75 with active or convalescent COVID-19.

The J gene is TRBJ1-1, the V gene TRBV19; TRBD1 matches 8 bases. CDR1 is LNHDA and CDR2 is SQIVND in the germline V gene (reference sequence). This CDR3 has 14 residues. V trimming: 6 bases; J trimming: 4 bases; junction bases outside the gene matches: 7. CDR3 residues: CASREHGQGTEAFF. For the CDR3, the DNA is TGTGCCAGTAGGGAGCACGGACAGGGCACTGAAGCTTTCTTT.

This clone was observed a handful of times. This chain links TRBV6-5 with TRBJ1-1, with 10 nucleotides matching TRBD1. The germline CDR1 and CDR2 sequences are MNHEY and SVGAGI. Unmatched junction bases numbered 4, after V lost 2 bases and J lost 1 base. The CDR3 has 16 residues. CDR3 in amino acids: CASSYDRGLGNTEAFF. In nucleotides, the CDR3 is TGTGCCAGCAGTTACGACAGGGGGCTTGGGAACACTGAAGCTTTCTTT.

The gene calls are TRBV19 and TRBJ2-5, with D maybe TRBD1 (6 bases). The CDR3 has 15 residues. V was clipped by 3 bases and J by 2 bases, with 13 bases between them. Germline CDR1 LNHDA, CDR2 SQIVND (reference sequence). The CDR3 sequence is CASSIPGTKQETQYF. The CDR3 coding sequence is TGTGCCAGTAGTATCCCAGGGACAAAACAAGAGACCCAGTACTTC.

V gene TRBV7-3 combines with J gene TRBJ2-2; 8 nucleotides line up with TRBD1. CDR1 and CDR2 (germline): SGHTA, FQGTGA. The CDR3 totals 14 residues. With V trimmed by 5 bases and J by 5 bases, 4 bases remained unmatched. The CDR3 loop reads CASSIRGLTGELFF. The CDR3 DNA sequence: TGTGCCAGCAGCATCAGGGGGCTTACCGGGGAGCTGTTTTTT.

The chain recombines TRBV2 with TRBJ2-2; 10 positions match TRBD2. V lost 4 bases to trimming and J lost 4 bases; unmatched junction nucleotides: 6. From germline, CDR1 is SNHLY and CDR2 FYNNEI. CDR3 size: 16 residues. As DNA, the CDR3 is TGTGCCAGCAGTGTGCTGCTAGCGGGGGCCACCGGGGAGCTGTTTTTT. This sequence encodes CASSVLLAGATGELFF.

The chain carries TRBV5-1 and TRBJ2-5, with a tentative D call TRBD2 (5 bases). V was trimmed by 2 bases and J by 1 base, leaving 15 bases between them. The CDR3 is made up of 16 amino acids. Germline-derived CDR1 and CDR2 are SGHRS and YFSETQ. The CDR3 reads CASSFDPAVVQETQYF. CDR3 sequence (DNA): TGCGCCAGCAGCTTTGACCCAGCGGTTGTCCAAGAGACCCAGTACTTC.

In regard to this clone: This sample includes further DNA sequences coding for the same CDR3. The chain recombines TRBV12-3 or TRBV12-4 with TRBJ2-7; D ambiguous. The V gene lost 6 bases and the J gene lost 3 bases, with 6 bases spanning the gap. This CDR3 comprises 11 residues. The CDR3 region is CASRSNYEQYF. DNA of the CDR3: TGTGCCAGCAGGTCCAACTACGAGCAGTACTTC.

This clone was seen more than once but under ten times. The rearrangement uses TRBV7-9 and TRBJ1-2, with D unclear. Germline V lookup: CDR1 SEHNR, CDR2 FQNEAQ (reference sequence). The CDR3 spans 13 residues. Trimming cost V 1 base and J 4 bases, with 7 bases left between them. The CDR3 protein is CASSLESGYGYTF. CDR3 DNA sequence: TGTGCCAGCAGCTTAGAGTCCGGCTATGGCTACACCTTC. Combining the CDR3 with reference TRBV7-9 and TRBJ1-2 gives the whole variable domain DTGVSQNPRHKITKRGQNVTFRCDPISEHNRLYWYRQTLGQGPEFLTYFQNEAQLEKSRLLSDRFSAERPKGSFSTLEIQRTEQGDSAMYLCASSLESGYGYTFGSGTRLTVV.

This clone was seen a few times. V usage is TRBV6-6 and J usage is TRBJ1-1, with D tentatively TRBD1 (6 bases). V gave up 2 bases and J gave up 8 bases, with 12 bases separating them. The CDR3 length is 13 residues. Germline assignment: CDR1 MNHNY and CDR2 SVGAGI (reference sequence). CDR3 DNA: TGTGCCAGCAGTTACCAACAGGGTTCAGAAGCTTTCTTT. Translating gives CASSYQQGSEAFF.

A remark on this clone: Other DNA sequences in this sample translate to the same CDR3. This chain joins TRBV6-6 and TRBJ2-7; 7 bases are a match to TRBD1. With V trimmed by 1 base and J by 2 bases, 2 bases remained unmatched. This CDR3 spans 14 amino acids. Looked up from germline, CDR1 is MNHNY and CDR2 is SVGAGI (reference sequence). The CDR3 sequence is CASSYLQGTYEQYF. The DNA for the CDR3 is TGTGCCAGCAGTTACTTACAGGGGACCTACGAGCAGTACTTC.

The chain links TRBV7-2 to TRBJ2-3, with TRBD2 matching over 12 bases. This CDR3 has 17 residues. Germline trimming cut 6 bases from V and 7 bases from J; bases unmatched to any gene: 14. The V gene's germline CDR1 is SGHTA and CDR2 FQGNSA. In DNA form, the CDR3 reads TGTGCCAGCAGGTTTACTAGCGGGGGGTTGACGGATAATACGCAGTATTTT. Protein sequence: CASRFTSGGLTDNTQYF.

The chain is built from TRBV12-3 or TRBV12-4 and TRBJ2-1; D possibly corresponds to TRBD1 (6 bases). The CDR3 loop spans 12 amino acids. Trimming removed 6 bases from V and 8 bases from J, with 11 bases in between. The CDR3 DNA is TGTGCCAGCAGCATACAGGGCTATGAGCAGTTCTTC. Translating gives CASSIQGYEQFF.

The CDR3 sequence is CASSQRLAGQETQYF. The DNA for the CDR3 is TGTGCCAGCAGCCAACGACTAGCGGGGCAAGAGACCCAGTACTTC. This chain uses TRBV3-1 (or the pseudogene TRBV3-2) with TRBJ2-5; 11 bases fit TRBD2. V was clipped by 2 bases and J by 2 bases; unmatched bases: 1. Per the germline V gene, CDR1 is LGHDT and CDR2 is YNNKEL (reference sequence). The CDR3 runs to 15 residues.

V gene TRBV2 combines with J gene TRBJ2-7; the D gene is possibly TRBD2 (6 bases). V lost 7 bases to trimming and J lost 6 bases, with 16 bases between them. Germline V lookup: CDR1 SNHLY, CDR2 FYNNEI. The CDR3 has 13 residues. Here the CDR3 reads CASNGGVGSEQYF. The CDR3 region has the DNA TGTGCCAGCAACGGAGGGGTAGGGAGCGAGCAGTACTTC.

CDR3 sequence: CASSWGEGYGYTF. The DNA of the CDR3 is TGTGCCAGCAGTTGGGGGGAAGGCTATGGCTACACCTTC. The J gene is TRBJ1-2, the V gene TRBV6-5; D is possibly TRBD1 (5 bases). This CDR3 contains 13 residues. V dropped 4 bases and J dropped 4 bases, with 10 bases sitting between them. CDR1 and CDR2 (germline): MNHEY, SVGAGI.

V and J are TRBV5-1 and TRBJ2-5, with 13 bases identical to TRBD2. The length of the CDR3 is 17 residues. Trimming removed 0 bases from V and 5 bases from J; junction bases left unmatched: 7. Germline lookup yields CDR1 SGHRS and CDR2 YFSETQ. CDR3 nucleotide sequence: TGCGCCAGCAGCTTGGAAGGGGGGACTAGCGGGGTGGAGACCCAGTACTTC. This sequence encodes CASSLEGGTSGVETQYF.

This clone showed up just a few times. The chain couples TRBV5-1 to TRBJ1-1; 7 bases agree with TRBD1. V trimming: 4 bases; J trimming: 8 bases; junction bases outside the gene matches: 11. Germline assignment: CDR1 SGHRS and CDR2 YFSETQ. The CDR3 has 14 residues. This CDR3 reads CASSPGQSVGEAFF. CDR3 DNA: TGCGCCAGCAGCCCGGGACAGAGCGTGGGGGAAGCTTTCTTT.

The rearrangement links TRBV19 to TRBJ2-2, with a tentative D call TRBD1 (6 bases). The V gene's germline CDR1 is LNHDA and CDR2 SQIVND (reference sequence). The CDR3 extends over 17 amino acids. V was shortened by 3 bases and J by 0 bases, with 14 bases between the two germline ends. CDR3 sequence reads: CASSIHRAEANTGELFF. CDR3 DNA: TGTGCCAGTAGTATTCACAGGGCGGAGGCGAACACCGGGGAGCTGTTTTTT. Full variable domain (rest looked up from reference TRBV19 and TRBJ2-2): DGGITQSPKYLFRKEGQNVTLSCEQNLNHDAMYWYRQDPGQGLRLIYYSQIVNDFQKGDIAEGYSVSREKKESFPLTVTSAQKNPTAFYLCASSIHRAEANTGELFFGEGSRLTVL.

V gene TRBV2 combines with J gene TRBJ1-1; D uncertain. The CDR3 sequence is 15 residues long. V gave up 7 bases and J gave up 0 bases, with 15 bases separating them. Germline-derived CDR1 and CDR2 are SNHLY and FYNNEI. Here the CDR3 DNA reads TGTGCCAGCACGGAGGAGGCAGGCATGAACACTGAAGCTTTCTTT. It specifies CASTEEAGMNTEAFF.

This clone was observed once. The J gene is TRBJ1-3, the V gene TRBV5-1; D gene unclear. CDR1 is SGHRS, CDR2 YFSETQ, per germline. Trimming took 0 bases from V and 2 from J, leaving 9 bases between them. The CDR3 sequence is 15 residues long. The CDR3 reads CASSLDSSAGNTIYF. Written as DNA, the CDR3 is TGCGCCAGCAGCTTGGACAGTTCGGCTGGAAACACCATATATTTT.

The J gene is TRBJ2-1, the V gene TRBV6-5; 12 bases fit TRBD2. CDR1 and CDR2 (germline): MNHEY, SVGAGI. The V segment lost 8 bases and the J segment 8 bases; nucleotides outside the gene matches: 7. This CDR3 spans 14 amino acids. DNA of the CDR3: TGTGCCAGCGAGTCTAGCGGGGGGGCCCATGAGCAGTTCTTC. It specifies CASESSGGAHEQFF.

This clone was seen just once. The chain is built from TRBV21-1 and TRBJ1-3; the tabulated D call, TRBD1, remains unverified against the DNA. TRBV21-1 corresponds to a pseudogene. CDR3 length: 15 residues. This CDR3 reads CASTGRGVSGNTIYF. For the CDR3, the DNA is TGTGCCAGCACCGGCAGGGGGGTTTCTGGAAACACCATATATTTT.